Following are 11 T cell receptor beta chains from one sample sequenced in a study of early T cells in non-severe SARS-CoV-2 infection. One entry per CDR3 protein, called by TCRdb with MiXCR from the 5' RACE reads. This sample has fewer than 45,000 distinct CDR3 sequences, with 8% to 10% found just once. Sequencing input: whole blood. The origin of the receptors is an adult who was a healthcare worker with PCR-confirmed SARS-CoV-2 infection or an uninfected control (not recorded which).

In its sample, this clonotype was seen many times. The rearrangement joins TRBV6-1 to TRBJ2-3; D is ambiguous. Germline CDR1 MNHNS, CDR2 SASEGT. V shed 1 base and J shed 4 bases, with 9 bases lying between them. The CDR3 consists of 14 residues. CDR3 sequence: CASSEVGRADTQYF. For the CDR3, the DNA is TGTGCCAGCAGTGAAGTGGGCCGGGCAGATACGCAGTATTTT.

This clonotype occurred many times. The chain uses TRBV7-9 and TRBJ2-1; D not resolved. From germline, CDR1 is SEHNR and CDR2 FQNEAQ (reference sequence). CDR3 length equals 15 residues. V shed 2 bases and J shed 7 bases, with 15 bases lying between them. The CDR3 spells CASSLNRHSVNEQFF. The DNA for the CDR3 is TGTGCCAGCAGCTTAAATCGACACTCGGTGAATGAGCAGTTCTTC.

The rearrangement uses TRBV12-3 or TRBV12-4 and TRBJ1-1; the D is unclear. This CDR3 contains 13 residues. The germline V and J ends were trimmed by 5 bases and 0 bases, with 7 bases remaining between them. The CDR3, as DNA: TGTGCCAGCAGTCATAAAATGAACACTGAAGCTTTCTTT. This gives the protein CASSHKMNTEAFF.

This clonotype was seen at least ten times. The chain uses TRBV3-1 and TRBJ1-1; D remains ambiguous. The V and J ends lost 0 bases and 5 bases respectively, with 13 bases between them. CDR3 length: 15 amino acids. The germline CDR1 and CDR2 sequences are LGHDT and YNNKEL (reference sequence). The CDR3 DNA reads as TGTGCCAGCAGCCAAGAAGGCGGGCGGAGGACTGAAGCTTTCTTT. It codes for CASSQEGGRRTEAFF.

Only a few counts were recorded for this clonotype. The chain recombines TRBV27 with TRBJ1-4; 8 bases are shared with TRBD1. Germline loops: CDR1 MNHEY, CDR2 SMNVEV (reference sequence). V shed 4 bases and J 8 bases; nucleotides not matched to a gene: 9. This CDR3 spans 15 amino acids. CDR3 sequence (DNA): TGTGCCAGCAGTTCTTGGACAGGGAGTGGGGAAAAACTGTTTTTT. This codes for CASSSWTGSGEKLFF.

This clonotype came up many times. The chain carries TRBV3-1 and TRBJ1-5; D is ambiguous. Germline V gene data show CDR1 as LGHDT and CDR2 as YNNKEL (reference sequence). The CDR3 runs to 15 residues. Trimming removed 4 bases from V and 1 base from J, with 11 bases in between. In nucleotides, the CDR3 is TGTGCCAGCAGCCCTGCGTCTAGCAGCAATCAGCCCCAGCATTTT. Protein product: CASSPASSSNQPQHF.

The chain's CDR3 is CASSLGWDYEQYF. CDR3 sequence (DNA): TGTGCCAGCAGCTTAGGCTGGGACTACGAGCAGTACTTC. The chain uses TRBV7-6 and TRBJ2-7; no clear D gene. Germline V gene data show CDR1 as SGHVS and CDR2 as FNYEAQ. This CDR3 has 13 residues. The V end was cut by 1 base, the J end by 3 bases, with 7 bases between.

This clonotype was detected ten times or more. One end of the junction fails to match germline, which may point to a read error. The chain recombines TRBV3-1 with TRBJ2-1, with TRBD2 identical over 10 bases. Germline V gene data show CDR1 as LGHDT and CDR2 as YNNKEL (reference sequence). The CDR3 contains 14 residues. The CDR3 DNA sequence: TGTGCCAGCAGCCAAGCGGCTAGCGGGGGTGTAAGGCTCTTC. Encoded protein: CASSQAASGGVRLF.

The chain's CDR3 is CSANPHSDYEKLFF. For the CDR3, the DNA is TGCAGTGCTAATCCCCACTCGGACTATGAAAAACTGTTTTTT. The chain is built from TRBV20-1 and TRBJ1-4; no reliable D call. Germline values: CDR1 DFQATT, CDR2 SNEGSKA (reference sequence). V was shortened by 4 bases and J by 6 bases, with 15 bases between the two germline ends. The CDR3 sequence is 14 residues long.

This clonotype was counted at least ten times. The chain carries TRBV6-2 or TRBV6-3 and TRBJ1-2; 7 bases map to TRBD1. This CDR3 spans 13 amino acids. The germline CDR1 and CDR2 sequences are MNHEY and SVGEGT. J lost 6 bases, V lost 5 bases, and 6 bases had no gene match. The CDR3 sequence: CASSQTGSDGYTF. For the CDR3, the DNA is TGTGCCAGCAGTCAGACAGGGAGCGATGGCTACACCTTC.

The table lists this clonotype with many counts. The rearrangement uses TRBV6-5 and TRBJ1-6, with TRBD1 matching 8 bases. CDR3 length: 16 amino acids. The V and J ends lost 6 bases and 6 bases, in that order; junction bases with no gene match: 10. Germline V gene data show CDR1 as MNHEY and CDR2 as SVGAGI. The CDR3 bases are TGTGCCAGCAGCTCCCGAAGACAGGGGTCTAATTCACCCCTCCACTTT. Protein product: CASSSRRQGSNSPLHF.